The clone carrying this TCR beta chain was recorded at least ten times. As yet, its antigen is unknown. The sample comes from a study of Graves' ophthalmopathy and Graves' hyperthyroidism. Study-level results: Ophthalmopathy progression was predicted with 55% to 71% sensitivity and 72.22% specificity. Detected in blood as well were most expanded thyroid clonotypes with frequency above 0.001.

Scientists amplified the TCR beta CDR3 regions from RNA transcripts. An initial RT-PCR round employing HTBI primers preceded a second-round multiplex PCR. TCRdb reprocessed the multiplex PCR reads via MiXCR and lists one record per CDR3 protein. This table has about 480,000 distinct CDR3 sequences, 13% to 15% appearing once. The CDR3 spans 16 residues. Germline V gene lookup returns CDR1 MNHEY and CDR2 SVGAGI. Between the trimmed V and J ends, which lost 5 bases and 0 bases, there was a span of 14 bases. The sequencing input was blood. The V call is TRBV6-5, the J call TRBJ2-4; D may be TRBD1 (6 bases). The TCR originated in a woman aged 25-40 years with Graves' ophthalmopathy. CDR3 DNA: TGTGCCAGCAGTATACAGGGAAACCTAGCCAAAAACATTCAGTACTTC. It yields the protein CASSIQGNLAKNIQYF.